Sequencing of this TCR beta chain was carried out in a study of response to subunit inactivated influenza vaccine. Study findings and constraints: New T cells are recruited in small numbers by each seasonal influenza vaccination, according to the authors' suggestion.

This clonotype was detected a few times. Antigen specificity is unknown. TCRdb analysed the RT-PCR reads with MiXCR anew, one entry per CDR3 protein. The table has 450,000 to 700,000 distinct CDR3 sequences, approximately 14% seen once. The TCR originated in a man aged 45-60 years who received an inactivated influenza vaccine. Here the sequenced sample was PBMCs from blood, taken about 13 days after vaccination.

CDR3 sequence: CASTKMTGVPKNIQYF. The CDR3 nucleotides are TGTGCCAGCACCAAGATGACAGGCGTTCCTAAAAACATTCAGTACTTC. The chain carries TRBV28 and TRBJ2-4, with a tentative D call TRBD1 (6 bases). The ends were cut back, 7 bases at V and 4 bases at J, with 20 bases in the middle. CDR1 is MDHEN, CDR2 SYDVKM, per germline. This CDR3 region has 16 residues.